The 27 T cell receptor beta chains listed next were all sequenced from one sample in a study of T cell responses to AZD1222 COVID-19 vaccine (dated by TCRdb to the early 2020s). Reading the label with the study, this specimen's time point is: about 28 days (+/-7) after the second vaccine dose. Libraries were built with the immunoSEQ multiplex PCR assay. Entries here come from immuneACCESS through TCRdb and include only in-frame sequences with V and J called. Some clones fail to appear in such tables; in the studies checked, an unresolved V gene covers under half of the shortfall, and the cause of the remainder is unknown. The sample yields about 130,000 clones; around 90% were counted once. The top ten constitute roughly 5.2% of the sample. Sequencing was performed on peripheral blood, taken 28 days after the second AZD1222 dose. Receptor source: an adult who received the AZD1222 COVID-19 vaccine.

This rearrangement joins TRBV12-3 or TRBV12-4 to TRBJ2-1; no clear D gene. Between the trimmed V and J ends, which lost 6 bases and 4 bases, there was a span of 10 bases. The length of the CDR3 is 13 residues. The CDR3 nucleotides are TGTGCCAGCAGGGCGGATACTTACAATGAGCAGTTCTTC. Translating gives CASRADTYNEQFF.

The CDR3 DNA reads TGTGCCAGCAGTTACAGGGACTCCTCCTACGAGCAGTACTTC. Its protein is CASSYRDSSYEQYF. This sequence joins TRBV6-5 and TRBJ2-7; possible D gene TRBD2, 6 bases. Germline values: CDR1 MNHEY, CDR2 SVGAGI. The CDR3 consists of 14 residues. Trimming took 2 bases from V and 0 from J, leaving 8 bases between them.

The CDR3 region has the DNA TGTGCCAGCAGCCGGGAGGGGATCCGCGGGACAGGATATAACTATGGCTACACCTTC. Its translation: CASSREGIRGTGYNYGYTF. V gene TRBV2 combines with J gene TRBJ1-2; 8 positions match TRBD1. Per germline, CDR1 SNHLY and CDR2 FYNNEI. The CDR3 contains 19 residues. V lost 6 bases and J lost 1; bases outside the gene matches: 19.

The chain joins TRBV5-4 to TRBJ1-6; tentative D call: TRBD1 (5 bases). Trimming stripped 2 bases from V and 10 bases from J, with 13 bases between. Germline CDR1 reads SGHNT; CDR2 reads YYREEE (reference sequence). The CDR3 contains 14 residues. CDR3 amino acids: CASSLGQGSSPLHF. The DNA for the CDR3 is TGTGCCAGCAGCTTAGGCCAGGGATCGTCACCCCTCCACTTT.

The CDR3 region is CASNHGNYGYTF. The DNA of the CDR3 is TGTGCCAGTAACCACGGAAACTATGGCTACACCTTC. This chain links TRBV19 with TRBJ1-2, with unresolved D. The germline V gene has CDR1 LNHDA and CDR2 SQIVND (reference sequence). V was trimmed by 7 bases and J by 2 bases, leaving 8 bases between them. CDR3 size: 12 residues.

The chain recombines TRBV18 with TRBJ1-3; tentatively, D is TRBD1 (6 bases). Germline loops: CDR1 KGHSH, CDR2 LQKENI. V was shortened by 3 bases and J by 2 bases, with 11 bases between the two germline ends. The CDR3 is made up of 15 amino acids. CDR3 in amino acids: CASSPGAGTGNTIYF. The CDR3 DNA follows: TGTGCCAGCTCACCGGGGGCCGGGACTGGAAACACCATATATTTT.

V and J are TRBV3-1 (or the pseudogene TRBV3-2) and TRBJ1-6; possibly TRBD1 for D (5 bases). V lost 1 base and J 14 bases, leaving 12 bases between the germline ends. The germline CDR1 and CDR2 sequences are LGHDT and YNNKEL (reference sequence). The CDR3 has 13 amino acids. The CDR3 protein is CASSQGQRRSLHF. In nucleotides, the CDR3 is TGTGCCAGCAGCCAAGGACAGAGGAGGTCCCTCCACTTT.

J is TRBJ1-5 and V is TRBV19; D remains ambiguous. From germline, CDR1 is LNHDA and CDR2 SQIVND (reference sequence). The CDR3 extends over 13 amino acids. Deletions cut 5 bases from V and 2 bases from J, with 7 bases between. CDR3 bases: TGTGCCAGTAGTGCCGGGGGCAATCAGCCCCAGCATTTT. It encodes CASSAGGNQPQHF.

V and J are TRBV12-3 or TRBV12-4 and TRBJ1-4; no clear D gene. Deletions cut 4 bases from V and 14 bases from J, with 14 bases between. The CDR3 is 12 amino acids. Here the CDR3 reads CASSSRGIELFF. CDR3 sequence (DNA): TGTGCCAGCAGTTCCAGAGGGATAGAGCTGTTTTTT.

The chain links TRBV28 to TRBJ1-1; D is ambiguous. V lost 5 bases and J lost 11, with 15 bases in between. The germline V gene encodes CDR1 MDHEN and CDR2 SYDVKM. This CDR3 region has 12 residues. CDR3 protein: CASSPQEVGAFF. The CDR3 DNA reads as TGTGCCAGCAGTCCCCAGGAGGTGGGCGCTTTCTTT.

This chain joins TRBV19 and TRBJ2-3, with D tentatively TRBD2 (6 bases). The germline V gene encodes CDR1 LNHDA and CDR2 SQIVND (reference sequence). The CDR3 is made up of 14 amino acids. V was trimmed by 7 bases and J by 1 base, leaving 12 bases between them. CDR3 sequence: CASNSRGGTDTQYF. The CDR3 region has the DNA TGTGCCAGTAATTCGCGGGGAGGCACAGATACGCAGTATTTT.

The CDR3 DNA follows: TGTGCCAGCAGTTTGAGCCAGCGGCCTTTTTACGAGCAGTACTTC. Protein: CASSLSQRPFYEQYF. V usage is TRBV28 and J usage is TRBJ2-7, with D maybe TRBD2 (5 bases). CDR3 length: 15 amino acids. Trimming removed 3 bases from V and 4 bases from J, with 16 bases in between. Germline V gives CDR1 MDHEN, CDR2 SYDVKM.

V usage is TRBV15 and J usage is TRBJ1-2; D might be TRBD1 (6 bases). The V gene's germline CDR1 is LNHNV and CDR2 YYDKDF (reference sequence). The germline V and J ends were trimmed by 1 base and 3 bases, with 12 bases remaining between them. CDR3 length: 15 residues. Written as DNA, the CDR3 is TGTGCCACCAGCAGAGCGGGACACGCGGACTATGGCTACACCTTC. This sequence encodes CATSRAGHADYGYTF.

The chain has TRBV24-1 and TRBJ2-3; D is possibly TRBD1 (6 bases). CDR1 KGHDR and CDR2 SFDVKD come from the germline V gene. The V and J ends lost 9 bases and 2 bases respectively, with 14 bases between them. This CDR3 region has 14 residues. CDR3 residues: CATLRTAHTDTQYF. CDR3 nucleotide sequence: TGTGCCACCTTGCGGACAGCCCACACAGATACGCAGTATTTT.

This clone was observed a single time. The chain uses TRBV15 and TRBJ1-1, with 10 bases identical to TRBD1. The CDR3 sequence is 16 residues long. V lost 5 bases, J lost 1 base, and 7 bases stayed unmatched. Germline loops: CDR1 LNHNV, CDR2 YYDKDF (reference sequence). The CDR3 loop is CATSLRQGARNTEAFF. The CDR3 nucleotides read TGTGCCACCAGCTTGCGACAGGGGGCTCGGAACACTGAAGCTTTCTTT.

The J gene is TRBJ1-4, the V gene TRBV18; the D gene is possibly TRBD1 (5 bases). In germline, CDR1 is KGHSH, CDR2 LQKENI. The V end was cut by 6 bases, the J end by 6 bases, with 14 bases between. The CDR3 is 14 residues long. CDR3 amino acids: CASSQRDGDEKLFF. The DNA of the CDR3 is TGTGCCAGCTCCCAAAGGGACGGGGATGAAAAACTGTTTTTT.

Of note for this clone: Other DNA sequences in the same sample also yield this CDR3. The rearrangement uses TRBV12-3 or TRBV12-4 and TRBJ1-1, with D uncertain. CDR3 size: 12 residues. The V end lost 6 bases, the J end lost 3 bases, and 8 bases lay between the germline ends. Here the CDR3 DNA reads TGTGCCAGCAGCCGAGGATACACTGAAGCTTTCTTT. Amino acid sequence: CASSRGYTEAFF.

This chain uses TRBV6-1 with TRBJ1-1, with 7 bases lining up with TRBD1. The CDR3 has 14 amino acids. V lost 1 base, J lost 1 base, and 0 bases stayed unmatched. CDR1 MNHNS and CDR2 SASEGT come from the germline V gene. CDR3 bases: TGTGCCAGCAGTGAAGACAGGGGGAACACTGAAGCTTTCTTT. Its protein product is CASSEDRGNTEAFF.

J is TRBJ1-6 and V is TRBV6-5; D is uncertain. From germline, CDR1 is MNHEY and CDR2 SVGAGI. The length of the CDR3 is 16 residues. V lost 0 bases and J 7 bases, leaving 13 bases between the germline ends. CDR3 amino acids: CASSYSTGYSNSPLHF. The CDR3, as DNA: TGTGCCAGCAGTTACTCGACCGGATATTCGAATTCACCCCTCCACTTT.

V is TRBV2 and J is TRBJ1-1, with D maybe TRBD1 (5 bases). Trimming stripped 7 bases from V and 0 bases from J, with 9 bases between. The CDR3 is 13 amino acids. Per germline, CDR1 SNHLY and CDR2 FYNNEI. The CDR3 protein is CASMRQMNTEAFF. CDR3 in DNA: TGTGCCAGCATGAGACAGATGAACACTGAAGCTTTCTTT.

The chain employs TRBV19 and TRBJ1-2; TRBD1 might be the D (5 bases). The germline V and J ends were trimmed by 2 bases and 5 bases, with 12 bases remaining between them. There are 14 residues in the CDR3. Germline V gives CDR1 LNHDA, CDR2 SQIVND (reference sequence). CDR3 coding DNA: TGTGCCAGTAGTATACAGGGCACGAGGTATGGCTACACCTTC. Amino acid sequence: CASSIQGTRYGYTF.

The V and J genes are TRBV4-1 and TRBJ2-5, with D possibly being TRBD1 or TRBD2 (5 bases each). V shed 0 bases and J shed 2 bases, with 13 bases lying between them. The CDR3 loop spans 16 amino acids. The germline CDR1 and CDR2 sequences are MGHRA and YSYEKL. The CDR3 here is CASSQDEMGVQETQYF. CDR3 DNA sequence: TGCGCCAGCAGCCAAGACGAGATGGGGGTACAAGAGACCCAGTACTTC.

V is TRBV11-3 and J is TRBJ1-1, with D possibly being TRBD1 (5 bases). Germline CDR1 SGHNT, CDR2 YENEEA. Trimming took 5 bases from V and 5 from J, leaving 9 bases between them. The CDR3 consists of 12 residues. The CDR3 region is CASSTRGTEAFF. In DNA form, the CDR3 reads TGTGCCAGCAGCACCCGGGGGACTGAAGCTTTCTTT.

The chain couples TRBV7-8 to TRBJ2-5; 7 bases map to TRBD1. CDR1 and CDR2 from the germline V gene are SGHVS and FQNEAQ. V gave up 1 base and J gave up 9 bases; unmatched junction bases: 11. CDR3 size: 15 residues. The CDR3 here is CASSLGTYRQGAQYF. For the CDR3, the DNA is TGTGCCAGCAGCTTAGGGACCTACCGTCAGGGGGCCCAGTACTTC. Combining the CDR3 with reference TRBV7-8 and TRBJ2-5 gives the whole variable domain GAGVSQSPRYKVAKRGQDVALRCDPISGHVSLFWYQQALGQGPEFLTYFQNEAQLDKSGLPSDRFFAERPEGSVSTLKIQRTQQEDSAVYLCASSLGTYRQGAQYFGPGTRLLVL.

The chain combines TRBV14 with TRBJ2-5, with D perhaps TRBD2 (5 bases). The V gene lost 2 bases and the J gene lost 5 bases, with 15 bases spanning the gap. Germline CDR1 reads SGHDN; CDR2 reads FVKESK. The CDR3 runs 15 residues. This CDR3 is CASSQHGRVQETQYF. The CDR3 DNA reads as TGTGCCAGCAGCCAACACGGGCGGGTGCAGGAGACCCAGTACTTC.

The V call is TRBV19, the J call TRBJ2-7; TRBD2 is a possible D gene (5 bases). Trimming shortened V by 5 bases and J by 5 bases, and 22 bases separated the two germline ends. CDR3 length: 16 residues. Germline V gene data show CDR1 as LNHDA and CDR2 as SQIVND (reference sequence). The CDR3 DNA reads TGTGCCAGTAGTTCCACTCGGACTGACCCTGGGGACGAGCAGTACTTC. Protein sequence: CASSSTRTDPGDEQYF.

The chain recombines TRBV19 with TRBJ2-7; D call uncertain. The CDR3 runs to 13 residues. The germline V gene encodes CDR1 LNHDA and CDR2 SQIVND (reference sequence). The V end lost 6 bases, the J end lost 0 bases, and 9 bases lay between the germline ends. CDR3 sequence reads: CASRARSSYEQYF. DNA for the CDR3: TGTGCCAGTAGAGCCAGGAGCTCCTACGAGCAGTACTTC.